This entry features one TCR beta chain sequence. Its antigen is currently unknown. Using RNA template, CDR3s of TCR alpha and beta were amplified with iRepertoire arm-PCR. Input was roughly 100-450 ng of tissue mRNA or PBMC total RNA. MiXCR, applied by TCRdb to the multiplex PCR reads, yields one record per CDR3 protein. The sample includes around 170,000 distinct CDR3 sequences, around 45% of them seen just once. Germline V lookup: CDR1 LGHDT, CDR2 YNNKEL (reference sequence). The CDR3 length is 15 residues. Trimming shortened V by 0 bases and J by 3 bases, and 8 bases separated the two germline ends. This sample is part of a study of glioma-infiltrating T cells. Regarding the study as a whole: CDR3 overlap between tissue and blood was very small. Above-expected tissue-blood divergence occurred in all gliomas, most in low-grade ones.

This receptor was identified in a human donor with low-grade glioma or glioblastoma, undergoing nonglioma brain surgery, or in good health (not recorded which). The V call is TRBV3-1, the J call TRBJ2-2; D not resolved. Specimen: glioma tissue, nonneoplastic brain tissue, or PBMCs (not recorded which). The CDR3 DNA reads TGTGCCAGCAGCCAAGATCGTAGATACACCGGGGAGCTGTTTTTT. As protein: CASSQDRRYTGELFF.